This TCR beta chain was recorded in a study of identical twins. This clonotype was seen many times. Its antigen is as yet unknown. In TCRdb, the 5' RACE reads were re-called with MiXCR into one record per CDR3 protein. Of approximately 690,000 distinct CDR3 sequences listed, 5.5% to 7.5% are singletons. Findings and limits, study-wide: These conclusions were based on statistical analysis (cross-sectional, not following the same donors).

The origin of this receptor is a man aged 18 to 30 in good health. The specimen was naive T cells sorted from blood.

The CDR3 nucleotides are TGTGCCAGCAGCCCGACTAGCGGGCTAGCCAAAAACATTCAGTACTTC. Protein product: CASSPTSGLAKNIQYF. The chain couples TRBV7-9 to TRBJ2-4, with TRBD2 matching over 10 bases. The CDR3 sequence is 16 residues long. CDR1 and CDR2 from the germline V gene are SEHNR and FQNEAQ (reference sequence). V lost 5 bases to trimming and J lost 0 bases; unmatched junction nucleotides: 4.